This TCR beta chain comes out of a study of blood T cell repertoires in COVID-19. Study details: Acute-phase and convalescent COVID-19 samples originated in the United States, Italy and Spain. From T cells, B-cell-depleted T cells, or PBMCs came the material, which was cDNA or gDNA.

Authors' data handling: Reference gene primer amplification yielded estimated nucleated cell counts. Generated by immunoSEQ multiplex PCR, the TCRdb table keeps only in-frame clones and is missing some. V and J calls plus clone size are reproduced from that table; the DNA served to infer D and trimming. The data show 95,000 to 100,000 clones, with around 85% seen just once and around 2% held by the top ten. The TCR sequence derives from a woman in her 70s with active or convalescent COVID-19. Input material: peripheral blood.

The CDR3 nucleotides are TGTGCCAGCAGCCCCCCTCGGGGAACCCTGAATGAAAAACTGTTTTTT. This sequence encodes CASSPPRGTLNEKLFF. The genes are TRBV7-9 and TRBJ1-4; D unclear. The CDR3 extends over 16 amino acids. V gave up 5 bases and J gave up 5 bases, with 18 bases separating them. Looked up from germline, CDR1 is SEHNR and CDR2 is FQNEAQ (reference sequence).